This T cell receptor (beta chain) was recorded in a study of T cells in women clearing cervical HPV infection. At the level of the study: Cases were women with histologically confirmed HPV16-related CIN3 or worse, including a couple of invasive cancers.

Clones were read by immunoSEQ multiplex PCR, and TCRdb kept only the in-frame ones, dropping some. The sample has 22,000 or so clones; the top ten hold 3.3%. The CDR3 has 13 residues. Trimming left V 6 bases short and J 0 bases short, with 9 bases between. Germline assignment: CDR1 MDHEN and CDR2 SYDVKM. With regard to this clone: The read terminates 3 residues before the CDR3 end, so the remaining end is supplied by the germline J gene.

The chain couples TRBV28 to TRBJ2-7, with TRBD2 as a possible D gene (6 bases). Sequenced material: blood buffy coat. The receptor was derived from a woman aged 18-70 years with a cervical HPV16 infection that either progressed to CIN3+ or cleared (not recorded which). The CDR3 is CASRGGVSYEQYF. CDR3 DNA, as far as it was read: TGTGCCAGCAGGGGCGGGGTCTCCTACGAG.